These T cell receptor beta chains were read from a single sample in a study of CD4 T cells in relation to SARS-CoV-2 and coronaviruses. Clones were sequenced by immunoSEQ multiplex PCR, and TCRdb holds only the in-frame ones, with some missing. The data contain some 65,000 clones, about 87% of them singletons. The sequenced material came from memory CD4+ T cells from PBMCs. These receptors came from a human donor in good health. The conserved cysteine and the conserved F or W are not part of the CDR3 here. Clone size is shown for a subset of rows, as once, few, many or a class of expanded clone.

clone_size j_call v_call cdr3_aa
NA TRBJ1-2 TRBV24-1 ATSDLSGAEYGYT
NA TRBJ2-5 TRBV6-5 ASRRRPETQY
NA TRBJ1-4 TRBV15 ATSSGAREAEKLF
NA TRBJ2-6 TRBV24-1 ATGGKTALSGANVLT
few TRBJ2-1 TRBV19 ASSISRDNEQF
NA TRBJ2-5 TRBV5-1 ASSLAGGEETQY
NA TRBJ2-1 TRBV24-1 ATSDTGLAGPTVQF
once TRBJ1-5 TRBV7-9 ASSLAGRGYQPQH
NA TRBJ1-5 TRBV6-5 ASSYRSYQPQH
NA TRBJ2-3 TRBV3-1/TRBV3-2 ASSPPSTDTQY
NA TRBJ2-2 TRBV11-2 ASSLVLAAGELF
NA TRBJ2-5 TRBV10-3 AIRGQGWQETQY
few TRBJ1-3 TRBV19 ASRAAGNTIY
NA TRBJ2-1 TRBV19 ASSRGANEQF
NA TRBJ2-6 TRBV27 ASSLSSSGANVLT
NA TRBJ1-1 TRBV9 ASSVVTGPTEAF
NA TRBJ1-4 TRBV6-2/TRBV6-3 ASSETGLEEKLF
NA TRBJ2-1 TRBV7-2 ASSLVGGHGNEQF
NA TRBJ2-7 TRBV2 ASSESPGVGY
NA TRBJ2-1 TRBV12-3/TRBV12-4 ASSLNAGTVQF
NA TRBJ2-1 TRBV14 ASSQDRLAGDQKENEQF
NA TRBJ2-1 TRBV5-1 ASSLYTGVLLYNEQF
NA TRBJ2-2 TRBV5-1 ASSTEIWTGELF
NA TRBJ2-1 TRBV9 ASSAGTSGGYNEQF
NA TRBJ1-1 TRBV24-1 ATSDSTRGAF
NA TRBJ1-5 TRBV19 ASLPLGGDYNQPQH
NA TRBJ2-5 TRBV29-1 SVTGSRQETQY
NA TRBJ2-1 TRBV3-1/TRBV3-2 ASSPGGNEQF
NA TRBJ2-4 TRBV30 AWSVGTSNIQY
NA TRBJ2-7 TRBV20-1 SAPSGYEQY
NA TRBJ1-3 TRBV28 ASSLFGAGNTIY
NA TRBJ2-1 TRBV24-1 ATKAGDTYNEQF
NA TRBJ1-2 TRBV5-4 ASSYGGGDYGYT
NA TRBJ1-2 TRBV29-1 SVEGRGQGQVGYYGYT
NA TRBJ1-2 TRBV12-3/TRBV12-4 ASSPTGKGGYT
NA TRBJ2-2 TRBV5-6 ASSLGIAQLTGELF
NA TRBJ2-2 TRBV5-1 ASSPGGTSGSGTGELF
NA TRBJ1-1 TRBV3-1/TRBV3-2 ASSPNFQGNTEAF
NA TRBJ1-3 TRBV7-2 ASSWGQGLHDSGNTIY
NA TRBJ1-1 TRBV18 ASSWQGDTEAF
NA TRBJ1-3 TRBV7-2 ASSLRNPGNTIY
NA TRBJ1-1 TRBV2 ASSERAPGRGEAF
NA TRBJ2-7 TRBV5-1 ASSPGGTGQPYEQY
NA TRBJ2-7 TRBV5-6 ASSLRGAGYEQY
NA TRBJ2-7 TRBV20-1 SASHPGREQY